The sequence of this TCR beta chain was determined in a study of OX40 agonist ivuxolimab in advanced cancers. With respect to the entire study: Ivuxolimab was a fully human IgG2 agonistic monoclonal antibody targeting the costimulatory receptor OX40 (CD134). Partial responses occurred in three dose-escalation patients: two with cutaneous melanoma and one with hepatocellular carcinoma. Intravenous ivuxolimab was administered to patients every 2 weeks at six dose levels: 0.01, 0.1, 0.3, 1.5, 3 and 10 mg/kg. The paper covers the monotherapy dose-escalation part of the phase I ivuxolimab trial, which included N = 52 patients. A male proportion of 75% to 85% and a mean age of approximately 60 years, ranging from roughly 23 to 85, were recorded for the dose-escalation cohort. The purpose of peripheral TCRbeta sequencing was to test whether ivuxolimab changed TCR sequence diversity and led to clonal T-cell expansion. Prior anti-PD-1, anti-PD-L1 or anti-CTLA-4 therapy was permitted, and less than 45% of dose-escalation patients had received checkpoint inhibitors. Among the approximately 54 dose-escalation patients, around 19 had hepatocellular carcinoma, around 15 melanoma, 9 renal cell carcinoma and 9 head and neck cancer.

Patients with a history of autoimmune disease or receiving systemic immunosuppression were excluded from the trial. Peripheral blood for TCR sequencing was collected from all dose cohorts at baseline, on cycle 4 day 1, and on cycle 7 day 1. Samples were obtained from an open-label, multicenter, first-in-human phase I dose-escalation trial of ivuxolimab. The trial enrolled adults with locally advanced or metastatic head and neck squamous cell, hepatocellular, melanoma or renal cell carcinoma. Before TCR sequencing, CD4+ T cells and CD8+ T cells from peripheral blood were sorted into separate populations. To sequence the TCRbeta CDR3 region, genomic DNA was isolated from the sorted cells. The immunoSEQ Assay was used to sequence the TCRbeta CDR3 regions. Entries here come from immuneACCESS through TCRdb and include only in-frame sequences with V and J called. Some clones fail to appear in such tables; in the studies checked, an unresolved V gene covers under half of the shortfall, and the cause of the remainder is unknown. Across this sample there are tens of thousands of clones, with 75% to 85% seen only once. Roughly 8.6% of the sample lies in the top ten.

Comment on this clone: The specificity of this receptor is unknown. Per-nucleotide qualities are absent, and no much larger clonotype sits a single base away.

The study at large found these results: In the 0.1-3.0 mg/kg groups, partial responders had among the lowest normalized peripheral clonal expansion, particularly in CD8+ T cells. Antigen specificity was not determined for the clonally expanded peripheral T cells. At doses from 0.1 to 3.0 mg/kg, clonal expansion was seen in both CD4+ and CD8+ blood T cells between baseline and week 6. Low levels of normalized T-cell clonal expansion were also shown by some nonresponding patients. After ivuxolimab, more expanded clones were found on average in CD8+ T cells than in CD4+ T cells.

V is cut by 7 bases and J by 4 bases, and the space between the germline ends is 19 bases. The CDR3, cysteine through phenylalanine, is 15 amino acids long. The entry retains the CDR3 DNA only, 45 bases that are in frame from base 1. CDR1 MNHEY and CDR2 SMNVEV are derived from the germline V gene (reference sequence). The clonotype was recovered from an adult with an advanced solid tumor such as melanoma, head and neck, liver or kidney cancer. The chain was built from TRBV27 and TRBJ1-2, with TRBD1 tentatively as D gene (5 bases match). The sample in question was CD4+ or CD8+ T cells sorted from blood, obtained in a trial of the OX40 agonist ivuxolimab. The sequence in DNA is TGTGCCAGCATTACGATGGGGGAAGTGGGCTATGGCTACACCTTC. Translated, it reads CASITMGEVGYGYTF.